There are many counts of the clone carrying this TCR beta chain. Its antigen is as yet unknown. The data originate from a study of T cells after yellow fever vaccination. From germline, CDR1 is SGHNT and CDR2 YYREEE (reference sequence). Trimming pared 0 bases from V and 7 bases from J, leaving 13 bases between. The CDR3 extends over 14 amino acids. Broader study findings: Primary-vaccination clones mostly resurfaced post-booster (approximately 96% CD4, 75% to 90% CD8). A small proportion of clonotypes was detected in both the CD4 and CD8 compartments. Repertoires obtained by FACS sorting could include abundant clonotypes that entered as contaminants from the bulk population.

Making TCR cDNA involved 5'RACE template switching, which added UMIs and a universal primer site. TCRdb ran MiXCR on the 5' RACE reads and lists one entry per CDR3 protein. The sample consists of fewer than 350,000 distinct CDR3 sequences, roughly 9.4% of them appearing once. This chain joins TRBV5-4 and TRBJ2-5; D is unresolved. The sequencing used PBMCs, collected on the day of the first yellow fever vaccination. This clonotype was sampled from a man between 18 and 29 years old who received the YFV17D yellow fever vaccine. The CDR3 nucleotides are TGTGCCAGCAGCTTGGTGTCGGACCCTGGGACCCAGTACTTC. Translated: CASSLVSDPGTQYF. Together with reference TRBV5-4 and TRBJ2-5, the CDR3 gives the full variable domain: ETGVTQSPTHLIKTRGQQVTLRCSSQSGHNTVSWYQQALGQGPQFIFQYYREEENGRGNFPPRFSGLQFPNYSSELNVNALELDDSALYLCASSLVSDPGTQYFGPGTRLLVL.